This TCR beta chain was recorded in a study of blood T cell repertoires in COVID-19. In the study overall: PBMCs, B-cell-depleted T cells, or T cells were the source of the cDNA or gDNA that made up the material.

Sequencing used immunoSEQ multiplex PCR; TCRdb keeps in-frame clones, though not all of them. Among approximately 280,000 clones listed, over 75% were seen once. In Seattle, patients joined the study during active infection and were tracked longitudinally. This TCR came from a woman aged 25 to 39 with COVID-19, enrolled during active disease. The sample consisted of peripheral blood.

The CDR3 spells CASSLAQGKPPTGELFF. In DNA form, the CDR3 reads TGTGCCAGCAGTTTAGCCCAGGGAAAACCCCCCACCGGGGAGCTGTTTTTT. This chain links TRBV28 with TRBJ2-2, with D perhaps TRBD1 (5 bases). Germline CDR1 reads MDHEN; CDR2 reads SYDVKM. CDR3 length: 17 residues. The V end lost 2 bases, the J end lost 4 bases, and 17 bases lay between the germline ends.